Listed here are 15 T cell receptor beta chains from one sample, sequenced in a study of OX40 agonist ivuxolimab in advanced cancers. Assay used: immunoSEQ multiplex PCR; TCRdb lists only in-frame clones, some missing. The sample contains around 60,000 clones, approximately 91% of which appear only once. The specimen comprised CD4+ or CD8+ T cells sorted from blood, sampled in a trial of the OX40 agonist ivuxolimab. The receptors here all came from an adult with an advanced solid tumor such as melanoma, head and neck, liver or kidney cancer.

The V gene is TRBV19, the J gene TRBJ2-7, with a tentative D call TRBD2 (6 bases). V lost 8 bases, J lost 0 bases, and 11 bases lay in between. The germline V gene has CDR1 LNHDA and CDR2 SQIVND (reference sequence). The CDR3 has 13 residues. The CDR3 spells CASGAGTSYEQYF. The CDR3 bases are TGTGCCAGTGGGGCGGGGACCTCCTACGAGCAGTACTTC.

V usage is TRBV19 and J usage is TRBJ2-7; no clear D gene. CDR1 is LNHDA and CDR2 is SQIVND in the germline V gene (reference sequence). There are 15 residues in the CDR3. Deletions cut 2 bases from V and 1 base from J, with 12 bases between. The CDR3 coding sequence is TGTGCCAGTAGTATATCGAGCCCCGATTCCTACGAGCAGTACTTC. Its protein product is CASSISSPDSYEQYF.

The chain is built from TRBV30 and TRBJ2-1; D possibly corresponds to TRBD2 (6 bases). The CDR3 consists of 12 residues. The ends were cut back, 5 bases at V and 2 bases at J, with 7 bases in the middle. The V gene's germline CDR1 is GTSNPN and CDR2 SVGIG (reference sequence). CDR3: CAWVAAYNEQFF. In DNA form, the CDR3 reads TGTGCCTGGGTAGCGGCCTACAATGAGCAGTTCTTC.

Written as DNA, the CDR3 is TGCAGCGCGGGACAGATCACGGGCACCGGGGAGCTGTTTTTT. Protein: CSAGQITGTGELFF. The chain uses TRBV29-1 and TRBJ2-2; 7 bases fit TRBD1. The CDR3 loop spans 14 amino acids. Germline V gene lookup returns CDR1 SQVTM and CDR2 ANQGSEA. The J segment lost 4 bases and the V segment lost 7 bases, leaving 9 bases of the junction unmatched.

This clone has a single count. The chain employs TRBV7-9 and TRBJ1-4; D is ambiguous. Germline V gene data show CDR1 as SEHNR and CDR2 as FQNEAQ (reference sequence). V lost 1 base and J 0 bases, leaving 3 bases between the germline ends. The length of the CDR3 is 14 residues. The CDR3 DNA reads as TGTGCCAGCAGCTTAGACGCAACTAATGAAAAACTGTTTTTT. This sequence encodes CASSLDATNEKLFF.

The V and J genes are TRBV28 and TRBJ2-1, with 8 positions matching TRBD2. CDR1 and CDR2 from the germline V gene are MDHEN and SYDVKM. V lost 8 bases, J lost 4 bases, and 7 bases stayed unmatched. This CDR3 spans 14 amino acids. The CDR3 DNA is TGTGCCAGCGGAGGAGCGGGAGATTACAATGAGCAGTTCTTC. This gives the protein CASGGAGDYNEQFF.

This chain links TRBV30 with TRBJ2-3, with D hard to call. V was clipped by 0 bases and J by 6 bases, with 7 bases between them. Germline assignment: CDR1 GTSNPN and CDR2 SVGIG (reference sequence). The CDR3 loop spans 12 amino acids. Here the CDR3 DNA reads TGTGCCTGGAGTGTACTAAGGGATACGCAGTATTTT. Residues: CAWSVLRDTQYF.

The rearrangement links TRBV7-9 to TRBJ2-2; D is undetermined. V shed 4 bases and J shed 4 bases, with 7 bases lying between them. The germline gives CDR1 SEHNR, CDR2 FQNEAQ (reference sequence). The CDR3 totals 13 residues. CDR3 amino acids: CASSSQSTGELFF. The CDR3, as DNA: TGTGCCAGCAGCTCCCAGTCCACCGGGGAGCTGTTTTTT. The full variable domain, rest sourced from reference TRBV7-9 and TRBJ2-2, is DTGVSQNPRHKITKRGQNVTFRCDPISEHNRLYWYRQTLGQGPEFLTYFQNEAQLEKSRLLSDRFSAERPKGSFSTLEIQRTEQGDSAMYLCASSSQSTGELFFGEGSRLTVL.

The chain has TRBV7-2 and TRBJ2-3; D not certain. The CDR3 is 15 residues long. V lost 3 bases, J lost 6 bases, and 16 bases lay in between. CDR1 is SGHTA, CDR2 FQGNSA, per germline. Written as DNA, the CDR3 is TGTGCCAGCAGCTTTCCCACCGGCAATGCGGATACGCAGTATTTT. Protein product: CASSFPTGNADTQYF.

The J gene is TRBJ2-1, the V gene TRBV7-8, with no clear D. Looked up from germline, CDR1 is SGHVS and CDR2 is FQNEAQ. There are 15 residues in the CDR3. Deletions cut 1 base from V and 6 bases from J, with 13 bases between. The CDR3 DNA reads TGTGCCAGCAGCTTAGTTAGCCTAAAGCCCAATGAGCAGTTCTTC. Translation: CASSLVSLKPNEQFF.

The chain has TRBV27 and TRBJ2-4; 11 nucleotides match TRBD2. This CDR3 region has 15 residues. V shed 8 bases, J shed 0 bases, and the junction held 3 bases outside the gene matches. Per germline, CDR1 MNHEY and CDR2 SMNVEV (reference sequence). The DNA of the CDR3 is TGTGCCAGCGGGACTAGCGGATTAGCCAAAAACATTCAGTACTTC. This encodes CASGTSGLAKNIQYF.

The chain combines TRBV27 with TRBJ2-1; D gene ambiguous. The germline CDR1 and CDR2 sequences are MNHEY and SMNVEV (reference sequence). This CDR3 contains 13 residues. The V end was cut by 3 bases, the J end by 5 bases, with 8 bases between. CDR3 sequence reads: CASSLPGNNEQFF. As DNA, the CDR3 is TGTGCCAGCAGTTTGCCCGGAAACAATGAGCAGTTCTTC.

V is TRBV5-1 and J is TRBJ2-5; 7 bases are shared with TRBD1. The CDR3 extends over 14 amino acids. V gave up 0 bases and J gave up 2 bases; unmatched junction bases: 1. The V gene's germline CDR1 is SGHRS and CDR2 YFSETQ. CDR3 region: CASSLVDRQETQYF. The CDR3, as DNA: TGCGCCAGCAGCTTGGTGGACAGGCAAGAGACCCAGTACTTC.

A single count supports this clone. The chain employs TRBV7-9 and TRBJ2-2; 9 bases agree with TRBD1. The CDR3 totals 19 residues. The trim removed 3 bases at V and 6 bases at J, leaving 17 bases unmatched. The germline V gene has CDR1 SEHNR and CDR2 FQNEAQ (reference sequence). CDR3 in DNA: TGTGCCAGCAGCTTTCCGGGACAGGGTTTGAGAGGAGATGCCGGGGAGCTGTTTTTT. Encoded protein: CASSFPGQGLRGDAGELFF.

The V and J genes are TRBV28 and TRBJ1-3; tentative D call: TRBD1 (5 bases). This CDR3 is 17 amino acids long. CDR1 is MDHEN and CDR2 is SYDVKM in the germline V gene. V was clipped by 3 bases and J by 4 bases, with 19 bases between them. CDR3 region: CASSLWVTNGGGNTIYF. CDR3 sequence (DNA): TGTGCCAGCAGTTTGTGGGTTACAAATGGGGGAGGAAACACCATATATTTT.